One T cell receptor (beta chain) is described in this entry. What it binds is not known. The source of the sample is a study of shared clonotypes between healthy human individuals. Repertoires were generated with immunoSEQ multiplex PCR, while TCRdb's copy carries only in-frame clones and drops some. The repertoire consists of approximately 980,000 clones, with around three quarters occurring once and the leading ten covering nearly 1.5%. The CDR3 is 14 amino acids. Germline V gene sequence: CDR1 SGHTA, CDR2 FQGTGA. V was pared by 3 bases and J by 7 bases, with 14 bases between. Whole-study results and caveats: Among donors, clonotype sharing was expected to be affected by sequencing depth.

This chain joins TRBV7-3 and TRBJ2-3; tentative D call: TRBD2 (7 bases). The TCR sequence derives from a man younger than 35 in good health. The sequenced sample consisted of memory CD4+ T cells sorted from blood. The sample's subset: CD45RA-negative fraction. In DNA, the CDR3 is TGTGCCAGCAGCTTTGCGGGGGCCTCAAATACGCAGTATTTT. It codes for CASSFAGASNTQYF. The variable domain in full, with the rest retrieved from reference TRBV7-3 and TRBJ2-3, is GAGVSQTPSNKVTEKGKYVELRCDPISGHTALYWYRQSLGQGPEFLIYFQGTGAADDSGLPNDRFFAVRPEGSVSTLKIQRTERGDSAVYLCASSFAGASNTQYFGPGTRLTVL.